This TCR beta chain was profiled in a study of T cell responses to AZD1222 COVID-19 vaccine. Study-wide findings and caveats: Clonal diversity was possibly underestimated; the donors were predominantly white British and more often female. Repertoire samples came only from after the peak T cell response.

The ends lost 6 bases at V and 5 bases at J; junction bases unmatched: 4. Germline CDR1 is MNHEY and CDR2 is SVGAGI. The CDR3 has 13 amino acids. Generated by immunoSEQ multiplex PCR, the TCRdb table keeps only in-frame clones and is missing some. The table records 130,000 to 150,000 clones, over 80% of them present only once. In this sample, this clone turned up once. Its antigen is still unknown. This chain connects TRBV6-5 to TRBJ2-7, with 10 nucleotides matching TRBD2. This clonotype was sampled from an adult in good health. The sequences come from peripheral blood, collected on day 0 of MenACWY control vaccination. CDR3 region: CASSLAGAHEQYF. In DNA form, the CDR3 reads TGTGCCAGCAGCCTAGCGGGAGCACACGAGCAGTACTTC.